The following is a T cell receptor beta chain sequence with its context. These data belong to a study of PD-L1 blockade in urothelial cancer. Libraries were prepared by immunoSEQ multiplex PCR; TCRdb keeps only in-frame clonotypes and omits some of them. Counted here are tens of thousands of clones, over 75% occurring once; the ten biggest clones make up over 1.5%. The time point was: pretreatment peripheral blood. The sequence derives from a man aged 65 to 85 with urothelial cancer. The sample was PBMCs, taken around atezolizumab (anti-PD-L1) treatment.

For the CDR3, the DNA is TGTGCCAGCAGTTTCGAGTGGGCGGGACAGCCCCAGCATTTT. Its translation is CASSFEWAGQPQHF. This sequence joins TRBV28 and TRBJ1-5; D not certain. The CDR3 is 14 amino acids. Trimming pared 3 bases from V and 7 bases from J, leaving 13 bases between. From germline, CDR1 is MDHEN and CDR2 SYDVKM.